Listed below are T cell receptor beta chains from one sample, sequenced in a study of T-cell reconstitution after alpha-beta-depleted transplantation in children. One entry per CDR3 protein results from TCRdb running MiXCR on the PCR reads. There are 530,000 or so distinct CDR3 sequences in the sample; 25% to 30% occur only once, and about 35% lies in the top ten. The sequenced sample was PBMCs, obtained before TCRalphabeta/CD19-depleted stem cell transplant. These receptors were taken from a boy under two years old with Wiskott-Aldrich syndrome, due to receive a stem cell transplant. The CDR3 runs from the conserved cysteine through the conserved F or W. The D gene is left open where the match is weak. A clone size is listed for some rows: how often the clone was seen (once, few, many), or a class if it is expanded.

clone size	D gene	V gene	J gene	CDR3 protein	CDR3 DNA
once	.	TRBV10-3	TRBJ2-1	CAISDRSGGKSYNEQFF	TGTGCCATCAGTGACCGTTCTGGCGGAAAATCCTACAATGAGCAGTTCTTC
.	TRBD2	TRBV5-1	TRBJ2-2	CASSRYGLAGGVTGELFF	TGCGCCAGCAGCCGCTACGGACTAGCGGGAGGAGTCACCGGGGAGCTGTTTTTT
.	.	TRBV5-6	TRBJ2-2	CASSPLTPSTGELFF	TGTGCCAGCAGCCCCCTAACTCCGAGCACCGGGGAGCTGTTTTTT
few	.	TRBV5-1	TRBJ2-1	CASSPRFGVGSYNEQFF	TGCGCCAGCAGCCCCCGGTTTGGGGTAGGGTCATACAATGAGCAGTTCTTC
.	TRBD2	TRBV5-4	TRBJ2-1	CASSLTAGGPGWGLNEQFF	TGTGCCAGCAGCTTGACGGCGGGAGGGCCGGGTTGGGGTCTCAATGAGCAGTTCTTC
.	TRBD1	TRBV29-1	TRBJ1-2	CSVQQGRDYGYTF	TGCAGCGTGCAACAGGGGCGGGACTATGGCTACACCTTC
.	TRBD2	TRBV6-2/TRBV6-3	TRBJ2-6	CASSYSRTSGITISGANVLTF	TGTGCCAGCAGTTACTCACGGACTAGCGGGATAACGATCTCTGGGGCCAACGTCCTGACTTTC
.	TRBD1	TRBV20-1	TRBJ1-6	CSARDNGQVKGSPLHF	TGCAGTGCTAGAGATAACGGACAGGTCAAGGGATCACCCCTCCACTTT
many	.	TRBV5-1	TRBJ1-1	CASSLSPGTEAFF	TGCGCCAGCAGCTTGAGCCCAGGGACTGAAGCTTTCTTT
.	.	TRBV9	TRBJ2-3	CASSVDWRDTQYF	TGTGCCAGCAGCGTAGATTGGCGAGATACGCAGTATTTT
.	.	TRBV24-1	TRBJ2-7	CATSAGPYEQYF	TGTGCCACCAGTGCTGGACCCTACGAGCAGTACTTC